This TCR beta chain was sequenced during a study of technical replicates of blood from several donors. V was shortened by 5 bases and J by 4 bases, with 25 bases between the two germline ends. Germline V gives CDR1 SNHLY, CDR2 FYNNEI. The CDR3 is made up of 18 amino acids. Clones were sequenced by immunoSEQ multiplex PCR, and TCRdb holds only the in-frame ones, with some missing. The sample includes tens of thousands of clones, over 85% seen only once; the top ten take 0.25%. Sample: T cells isolated from PBMCs. The clonotype comes from a human donor in good health. V usage is TRBV2 and J usage is TRBJ2-3; TRBD1 might be the D (6 bases). CDR3 in amino acids: CASSFPGHRTLGSDTQYF. As DNA, the CDR3 is TGTGCCAGCAGTTTTCCGGGACACCGGACCCTGGGCTCAGATACGCAGTATTTT.